Shown below are 14 T cell receptor beta chains from a single sample sequenced in a study of T cell responses to AZD1222 COVID-19 vaccine. Clones were sequenced by immunoSEQ multiplex PCR, and TCRdb holds only the in-frame ones, with some missing. The profile shows fewer than 150,000 clones, almost 90% of them singletons. The input for sequencing was peripheral blood, taken on day 0 of AZD1222 vaccination. The receptors shown here come from an adult in good health.

This clone showed up just once. The chain uses TRBV28 and TRBJ1-5, with 8 nucleotides matching TRBD1. The CDR3 has 16 amino acids. J lost 0 bases, V lost 5 bases, and 6 bases had no gene match. Per the germline V gene, CDR1 is MDHEN and CDR2 is SYDVKM. The CDR3 loop reads CASSPWTGNSNQPQHF. DNA of the CDR3: TGTGCCAGCAGTCCATGGACAGGGAATAGCAATCAGCCCCAGCATTTT.

The rearrangement joins TRBV29-1 to TRBJ1-1; D gene unclear. This CDR3 contains 11 residues. Germline CDR1 SQVTM, CDR2 ANQGSEA. Trimming took 4 bases from V and 6 from J, leaving 9 bases between them. CDR3 in amino acids: CSVVNFSEAFF. As DNA, the CDR3 is TGCAGCGTTGTAAATTTCTCTGAAGCTTTCTTT.

This chain connects TRBV24-1 to TRBJ2-4; TRBD1 matches 8 bases. Unmatched junction bases numbered 6, after V lost 10 bases and J lost 5 bases. CDR1 and CDR2 (germline): KGHDR, SFDVKD. CDR3 length: 13 residues. In nucleotides, the CDR3 is TGTGCCACGGGGGACAGGTTAGAAAACATTCAGTACTTC. This codes for CATGDRLENIQYF.

The chain carries TRBV6-1 and TRBJ2-7, with 14 bases aligning to TRBD2. Unmatched junction bases numbered 2, after V lost 2 bases and J lost 5 bases. The CDR3 covers 15 residues. The germline gives CDR1 MNHNS, CDR2 SASEGT. The CDR3 DNA is TGTGCCAGCAGTGAACCGGGACTAGCGGGAGACGAGCAGTACTTC. This gives the protein CASSEPGLAGDEQYF.

This chain joins TRBV6-5 and TRBJ2-1; D could derive from TRBD1 or TRBD2 (6 bases each). V dropped 2 bases and J dropped 3 bases, with 8 bases sitting between them. CDR3 length equals 14 residues. CDR1 and CDR2 (germline): MNHEY, SVGAGI. DNA of the CDR3: TGTGCCAGCAGTTACAGGGGGGACTACAATGAGCAGTTCTTC. This sequence encodes CASSYRGDYNEQFF.

The CDR3 is CASQGQGYDSPLHF. CDR3 in DNA: TGTGCCAGCCAAGGACAGGGGTATGATTCACCCCTCCACTTT. This chain links TRBV7-8 with TRBJ1-6; TRBD1 agrees at 9 bases. The CDR3 runs to 14 residues. Germline trimming cut 8 bases from V and 8 bases from J; bases unmatched to any gene: 7. Germline CDR1 SGHVS, CDR2 FQNEAQ.

The rearrangement links TRBV4-2 to TRBJ2-1; D unclear. V lost 0 bases and J lost 12, with 15 bases in between. CDR1 and CDR2 from the germline V gene are LGHNA and YNFKEQ. The CDR3 loop spans 14 amino acids. The CDR3 DNA follows: TGTGCCAGCAGCCAAGATGATCGCCCTACCAGGCAGTTCTTC. Its protein is CASSQDDRPTRQFF.

The chain has TRBV30 and TRBJ2-7, with 7 bases that match TRBD1. V was clipped by 7 bases and J by 3 bases; unmatched bases: 24. CDR1 GTSNPN and CDR2 SVGIG come from the germline V gene (reference sequence). The CDR3 extends over 18 amino acids. The CDR3 loop is CASNSATGQQRGRYEQYF. DNA for the CDR3: TGTGCCTCGAATTCCGCGACAGGGCAACAAAGGGGCCGCTACGAGCAGTACTTC.

The chain joins TRBV14 to TRBJ2-7; the match to TRBD2 covers 11 bases. V lost 2 bases to trimming and J lost 3 bases; unmatched junction nucleotides: 12. This CDR3 is built from 18 residues. In germline, CDR1 is SGHDN, CDR2 FVKESK. The CDR3 protein is CASSQYTSGSPEGYEQYF. DNA of the CDR3: TGTGCCAGCAGCCAATATACTAGCGGGAGTCCCGAGGGCTACGAGCAGTACTTC.

The chain couples TRBV6-8 to TRBJ1-5; D is possibly TRBD1 (5 bases). From germline, CDR1 is MNHGY and CDR2 SAAAGT. CDR3 length: 14 residues. V gave up 7 bases and J gave up 7 bases, with 17 bases separating them. CDR3 DNA: TGTGCCAGCAAAGCCGGAGGGGTCCGGCAGCCCCAGCATTTT. Its protein product is CASKAGGVRQPQHF.

On this clone: Within the sample, other DNA sequences also encode this same CDR3. This chain links TRBV19 with TRBJ2-1, with D possibly TRBD2 on 5 matching bases. Trimming shortened V by 3 bases and J by 5 bases, and 8 bases separated the two germline ends. Germline V CDR1 and CDR2: LNHDA, SQIVND (reference sequence). The CDR3 is 13 amino acids. The CDR3 loop is CASSIRGDNEQFF. The CDR3 nucleotides read TGTGCCAGTAGTATCCGGGGTGACAATGAGCAGTTCTTC. Full variable domain (rest looked up from reference TRBV19 and TRBJ2-1): DGGITQSPKYLFRKEGQNVTLSCEQNLNHDAMYWYRQDPGQGLRLIYYSQIVNDFQKGDIAEGYSVSREKKESFPLTVTSAQKNPTAFYLCASSIRGDNEQFFGPGTRLTVL.

This chain links TRBV28 with TRBJ2-5; a possible D gene is TRBD2 (6 bases). V lost 5 bases, J lost 5 bases, and 12 bases lay in between. Germline lookup yields CDR1 MDHEN and CDR2 SYDVKM. This CDR3 is built from 13 residues. The CDR3 loop is CASSGGGPETQYF. The CDR3 nucleotides are TGTGCCAGCAGTGGGGGAGGCCCCGAGACCCAGTACTTC.

The V call is TRBV5-4, the J call TRBJ1-4; TRBD1 aligns across 9 bases. V shed 4 bases, J shed 4 bases, and the junction held 2 bases outside the gene matches. Germline V gene sequence: CDR1 SGHNT, CDR2 YYREEE (reference sequence). The CDR3 loop spans 14 amino acids. CDR3 loop: CASSPGQGNEKLFF. The CDR3 DNA sequence: TGTGCCAGCAGCCCGGGACAGGGTAATGAAAAACTGTTTTTT.

Details on this clone: The germline gene is not matched at one end of the junction; a read error may be the cause. The chain is built from TRBV6-2 or TRBV6-3 and TRBJ2-1; D ambiguous. This CDR3 is 15 amino acids long. Germline CDR1 and CDR2: MNHEY and SVGEGT. CDR3 DNA sequence: TGTGCCAGCAGTTACTCGAAGCCAGGCCTGTCAGGTTGCCTCTTC. Amino acid sequence: CASSYSKPGLSGCLF.